One and the same sample provided the 21 T cell receptor beta chains below, sequenced in a study of blood T cells in healthy people across ages. The authors ran a second PCR of about 6 to 11 cycles using a sample-barcoded 5' primer and a J-beta primer mix. TCRdb analysed the 5' RACE reads with MiXCR anew, one entry per CDR3 protein. The repertoire holds about 800,000 distinct CDR3 sequences, with more than 20% as singletons. The same specimen was also included in a second study, on T cells of mothers and their children.

What was sequenced was blood. The receptors stem from a boy aged 5-17 years in good health.

A few counts support this clonotype. The chain joins TRBV12-3 or TRBV12-4 to TRBJ1-2; 8 nucleotides align to TRBD1. The CDR3 consists of 15 residues. Germline trimming cut 5 bases from V and 4 bases from J; bases unmatched to any gene: 9. CDR3 amino acids: CASSPRGLGGYGYTF. The CDR3 DNA is TGTGCCAGCAGTCCCAGGGGGCTCGGTGGCTATGGCTACACCTTC.

The chain carries TRBV9 and TRBJ2-5, with a weak D call TRBD2 (6 bases). V was shortened by 3 bases and J by 5 bases, with 17 bases between the two germline ends. The CDR3 sequence is 15 residues long. Germline V gene sequence: CDR1 SGDLS, CDR2 YYNGEE. The CDR3 region is CASSEGLLRQETQYF. CDR3 nucleotides: TGTGCCAGCAGCGAGGGACTCCTTCGTCAGGAGACCCAGTACTTC.

The chain has TRBV5-1 and TRBJ2-5, with TRBD2 matching 8 bases. Germline CDR1 SGHRS, CDR2 YFSETQ. V shed 0 bases, J shed 5 bases, and the junction held 12 bases outside the gene matches. The CDR3 is 17 residues long. CDR3 coding DNA: TGCGCCAGCAGCTTGGTTTCTAGCGGGTGGCAAGTGGAGACCCAGTACTTC. It translates to CASSLVSSGWQVETQYF.

The chain uses TRBV12-3 or TRBV12-4 and TRBJ1-5, with D possibly being TRBD1 (6 bases). The CDR3 runs to 15 residues. V lost 3 bases, J lost 6 bases, and 15 bases lay in between. In nucleotides, the CDR3 is TGTGCCAGCAGTTTTTCCGACCCACAGGGTCAGCCCCAGCATTTT. Translated, it gives CASSFSDPQGQPQHF.

This clonotype has only a few counts. This rearrangement joins TRBV20-1 to TRBJ2-6, with no clear D. V lost 1 base to trimming and J lost 0 bases, with 16 bases between them. Looked up from germline, CDR1 is DFQATT and CDR2 is SNEGSKA (reference sequence). The CDR3 totals 18 residues. The CDR3 spells CSARGLGRALSGANVLTF. CDR3 nucleotide sequence: TGCAGTGCTAGAGGATTGGGTCGGGCCCTCTCTGGGGCCAACGTCCTGACTTTC.

This clonotype appeared a few times. The genes are TRBV7-9 and TRBJ1-6; D is ambiguous. The germline V gene has CDR1 SEHNR and CDR2 FQNEAQ (reference sequence). The CDR3 totals 14 residues. V was pared by 0 bases and J by 3 bases, with 3 bases between. This CDR3 reads CASSLAVYNSPLHF. The CDR3 bases are TGTGCCAGCAGCTTAGCAGTCTATAATTCACCCCTCCACTTT.

This clonotype was seen a handful of times. This may stem from a read error, because a much larger clone lies one nucleotide away. This chain connects TRBV9 to TRBJ2-5; possibly TRBD1 for D (7 bases). The J call is uncertain, as TRBJ2-7 better fits the DNA end. Germline CDR1 reads SGDLS; CDR2 reads YYNGEE. The length of the CDR3 is 12 residues. As DNA, the CDR3 is TGTGCCAGCGCAGGGGGGTCCCGCGAGCAGTACTTC. This gives the protein CASAGGSREQYF.

This clonotype appeared a few times. The CDR3 region is CASSRTVADEQYF. CDR3 DNA: TGCGCCAGCAGCCGAACAGTCGCGGACGAGCAGTACTTC. The chain couples TRBV5-1 to TRBJ2-7; no clear D. CDR1 and CDR2 from the germline V gene are SGHRS and YFSETQ. The CDR3 has 13 residues. V lost 4 bases and J lost 5, with 13 bases in between.

This clonotype came up a few times. The chain is built from TRBV7-2 and TRBJ2-5, with 13 bases lining up with TRBD2. With V trimmed by 1 base and J by 5 bases, 4 bases remained unmatched. Germline-derived CDR1 and CDR2 are SGHTA and FQGNSA. This CDR3 has 16 residues. The CDR3 bases are TGTGCCAGCAGCTTAGGGACTAGCGGGGGCCTGGAGACCCAGTACTTC. Protein product: CASSLGTSGGLETQYF.

The chain has TRBV7-2 and TRBJ1-2; maybe TRBD1 (5 bases). The germline V gene encodes CDR1 SGHTA and CDR2 FQGNSA. Trimming removed 7 bases at V and 7 bases at J, with 19 bases between. CDR3 size: 14 residues. This CDR3 reads CASTLSTGSGGYTF. In DNA, the CDR3 is TGTGCCAGCACCCTAAGTACAGGAAGTGGTGGCTACACCTTC.

There are many counts of this clonotype. The chain uses TRBV5-1 and TRBJ2-5; 8 positions match TRBD1. After removal of 4 bases from V and 2 bases from J, the junction contained 1 base not matched to a gene. This CDR3 comprises 13 residues. Germline V gene lookup returns CDR1 SGHRS and CDR2 YFSETQ. The CDR3 reads CASSGTGQETQYF. The CDR3 DNA is TGCGCCAGCAGCGGGACAGGACAAGAGACCCAGTACTTC.

The chain carries TRBV3-1 and TRBJ1-5, with TRBD1 matching 11 bases. The germline V gene encodes CDR1 LGHDT and CDR2 YNNKEL (reference sequence). The V gene end was trimmed by 1 base and the J gene end by 2 bases; junction bases not matched to a gene: 1. The CDR3 spans 16 residues. The CDR3 loop reads CASSQAGQGGNQPQHF. The DNA for the CDR3 is TGTGCCAGCAGCCAAGCGGGACAGGGGGGCAATCAGCCCCAGCATTTT.

This chain links TRBV28 with TRBJ2-5; D possibly corresponds to TRBD1 (5 bases). This CDR3 is built from 13 residues. V lost 6 bases and J lost 1, with 9 bases in between. CDR1 MDHEN and CDR2 SYDVKM come from the germline V gene. CDR3 nucleotide sequence: TGTGCCAGCAGAGGGGAACTCCAAGAGACCCAGTACTTC. Encoded protein: CASRGELQETQYF.

V and J are TRBV6-2 or TRBV6-3 and TRBJ2-7; D gene unclear. Trimming pared 2 bases from V and 3 bases from J, leaving 8 bases between. In germline, CDR1 is MNHEY, CDR2 SVGEGT. This CDR3 contains 13 residues. The CDR3 DNA is TGTGCCAGCAGTTACGTTTGGAGCTACGAGCAGTACTTC. This encodes CASSYVWSYEQYF.

This clonotype was found a few times. V and J are TRBV6-5 and TRBJ2-1, with 7 bases matching TRBD1. The germline CDR1 and CDR2 sequences are MNHEY and SVGAGI. The CDR3 has 13 residues. V trimming: 5 bases; J trimming: 7 bases; junction bases outside the gene matches: 5. The CDR3 here is CASSRQGRNEQFF. In DNA form, the CDR3 reads TGTGCCAGCAGTCGACAGGGTCGTAATGAGCAGTTCTTC.

This clonotype was counted only a few times. CDR3: CASSPQGYSYEQYF. CDR3 nucleotide sequence: TGTGCCAGCAGTCCTCAGGGATACTCCTACGAGCAGTACTTC. J is TRBJ2-7 and V is TRBV12-3 or TRBV12-4, with D possibly being TRBD1 (5 bases). V lost 5 bases to trimming and J lost 0 bases, with 11 bases between them. This CDR3 comprises 14 residues.

The CDR3 sequence is CSVGVGRFF. The CDR3 DNA sequence: TGCAGCGTCGGGGTCGGACGTTTCTTT. This rearrangement joins TRBV29-1 to TRBJ1-1, with unresolved D. There are 9 residues in the CDR3. The V and J ends lost 6 bases and 13 bases respectively, with 12 bases between them. Germline CDR1 reads SQVTM; CDR2 reads ANQGSEA.

V and J are TRBV28 and TRBJ1-2; 7 positions agree with TRBD1. Germline lookup yields CDR1 MDHEN and CDR2 SYDVKM. The CDR3 is 15 amino acids. V trimming: 4 bases; J trimming: 4 bases; junction bases outside the gene matches: 9. CDR3 sequence: CASSSSQGQLYGYTF. The DNA of the CDR3 is TGTGCCAGCAGTTCATCGCAGGGACAGCTCTATGGCTACACCTTC.

This clonotype was observed a few times. J is TRBJ2-5 and V is TRBV20-1; the D gene is possibly TRBD2 (6 bases). Germline V gene sequence: CDR1 DFQATT, CDR2 SNEGSKA (reference sequence). Trimming removed 0 bases from V and 2 bases from J, with 13 bases in between. This CDR3 is 15 amino acids long. The CDR3 DNA reads TGCAGTGCTAGAGATACCCTAGCGCGACAAGAGACCCAGTACTTC. This translates into CSARDTLARQETQYF.

The table lists this clonotype with many counts. The V gene is TRBV2, the J gene TRBJ1-5; D gene ambiguous. Germline V gene sequence: CDR1 SNHLY, CDR2 FYNNEI. This CDR3 is 14 amino acids long. Between the trimmed V and J ends, which lost 8 bases and 5 bases, there was a span of 16 bases. The CDR3 here is CASWRAGPDQPQHF. The CDR3 bases are TGTGCCAGCTGGAGGGCAGGTCCCGATCAGCCCCAGCATTTT.

The CDR3 spells CSAPGQFSYEQYF. CDR3 DNA: TGCAGTGCGCCGGGACAGTTTTCCTACGAGCAGTACTTC. This chain uses TRBV20-1 with TRBJ2-5, with 7 bases lining up with TRBD1. TRBJ2-7 matches the DNA end more closely, so the J call is doubtful. Germline CDR1 is DFQATT and CDR2 is SNEGSKA (reference sequence). The CDR3 is made up of 13 amino acids.